These 28 T cell receptor beta chains were all obtained from the same sample, sequenced in a study of T cell responses to AZD1222 COVID-19 vaccine. This table comes from immunoSEQ multiplex PCR, and its TCRdb copy is limited to in-frame clones, with some not included. The sample lists fewer than 150,000 clones, roughly 90% occurring once. Sequenced material: peripheral blood, taken 28 days after the second AZD1222 dose. These receptors all come from an adult who received the AZD1222 COVID-19 vaccine.

The V gene is TRBV5-4, the J gene TRBJ1-1; D call uncertain. The germline V gene encodes CDR1 SGHNT and CDR2 YYREEE (reference sequence). The CDR3 runs to 12 residues. The ends were cut back, 0 bases at V and 3 bases at J, with 3 bases in the middle. DNA of the CDR3: TGTGCCAGCAGCTTGGCCCACACTGAAGCTTTCTTT. The encoded protein is CASSLAHTEAFF.

This chain uses TRBV5-4 with TRBJ2-3; D is unresolved. Deletions cut 0 bases from V and 4 bases from J, with 12 bases between. This CDR3 comprises 15 residues. From germline, CDR1 is SGHNT and CDR2 YYREEE (reference sequence). The CDR3 here is CASSLAGNGADTQYF. Written as DNA, the CDR3 is TGTGCCAGCAGCTTGGCCGGCAATGGTGCAGATACGCAGTATTTT.

The table lists this clone with a count of one. V gene TRBV27 combines with J gene TRBJ1-1; 9 nucleotides align to TRBD1. The CDR3 spans 13 residues. The ends lost 6 bases at V and 6 bases at J; junction bases unmatched: 5. Germline V gene sequence: CDR1 MNHEY, CDR2 SMNVEV (reference sequence). The CDR3 sequence: CASSDRQGAEAFF. In DNA form, the CDR3 reads TGTGCCAGCAGCGACCGACAGGGGGCTGAAGCTTTCTTT.

The genes are TRBV6-1 and TRBJ1-5; D unresolved. The CDR3 has 14 amino acids. V dropped 1 base and J dropped 5 bases, with 9 bases sitting between them. Germline V gene sequence: CDR1 MNHNS, CDR2 SASEGT. The CDR3 nucleotides are TGTGCCAGCAGTGAAGGCCCAGGACATCAGCCCCAGCATTTT. It yields the protein CASSEGPGHQPQHF.

The J gene is TRBJ1-1, the V gene TRBV18; D not certain. Germline V gene sequence: CDR1 KGHSH, CDR2 LQKENI. V was clipped by 0 bases and J by 1 base, with 9 bases between them. CDR3 length: 15 amino acids. CDR3 bases: TGTGCCAGCTCACCACCGAATGGGGAGAACACTGAAGCTTTCTTT. This gives the protein CASSPPNGENTEAFF.

The J gene is TRBJ1-5, the V gene TRBV3-1 (or the pseudogene TRBV3-2); 9 bases fit TRBD1. V lost 1 base to trimming and J lost 1 base; unmatched junction nucleotides: 2. Germline V lookup: CDR1 LGHDT, CDR2 YNNKEL (reference sequence). The CDR3 is 16 amino acids. This chain's CDR3 is CASSQGGQGSNQPQHF. The CDR3 nucleotides are TGTGCCAGCAGCCAAGGGGGACAGGGAAGCAATCAGCCCCAGCATTTT.

This sequence joins TRBV2 and TRBJ1-1; D is possibly TRBD1 (5 bases). Germline CDR1 is SNHLY and CDR2 is FYNNEI. This CDR3 contains 14 residues. The V and J ends lost 8 bases and 1 base respectively, with 14 bases between them. CDR3 loop: CASRNPDRNTEAFF. The DNA of the CDR3 is TGTGCCAGCCGCAACCCCGACAGGAACACTGAAGCTTTCTTT.

This clone has just one count. Other DNA sequences in this specimen translate into the identical CDR3. The chain joins TRBV5-1 to TRBJ2-7; the D gene is possibly TRBD1 (5 bases). Germline V gene sequence: CDR1 SGHRS, CDR2 YFSETQ. This CDR3 region has 13 residues. Between the trimmed V and J ends, which lost 4 bases and 1 base, there was a span of 9 bases. The CDR3 spells CASSSTGSYEQYF. Written as DNA, the CDR3 is TGCGCCAGCAGCAGCACAGGTTCCTACGAGCAGTACTTC.

This clone was counted a single time. This chain joins TRBV4-1 and TRBJ1-1, with D unresolved. Germline assignment: CDR1 MGHRA and CDR2 YSYEKL. V gave up 0 bases and J gave up 5 bases, with 13 bases separating them. The CDR3 totals 15 residues. The CDR3 reads CASSQEGYRATEAFF. The CDR3 nucleotides read TGCGCCAGCAGCCAAGAGGGCTACCGAGCGACTGAAGCTTTCTTT.

The rearrangement joins TRBV7-8 to TRBJ1-4; the D is unclear. Germline CDR1 SGHVS, CDR2 FQNEAQ. CDR3 length equals 14 residues. The V end was cut by 7 bases, the J end by 3 bases, with 12 bases between. CDR3 nucleotide sequence: TGTGCCAGCACTATCCTCGGGCCTAATGAAAAACTGTTTTTT. Its protein product is CASTILGPNEKLFF. Based on the CDR3 plus reference TRBV7-8 and TRBJ1-4, the full variable domain is GAGVSQSPRYKVAKRGQDVALRCDPISGHVSLFWYQQALGQGPEFLTYFQNEAQLDKSGLPSDRFFAERPEGSVSTLKIQRTQQEDSAVYLCASTILGPNEKLFFGSGTQLSVL.

The chain carries TRBV7-2 and TRBJ1-3; 7 bases agree with TRBD1. The CDR3 contains 16 residues. Germline lookup yields CDR1 SGHTA and CDR2 FQGNSA. The V segment lost 2 bases and the J segment 0 bases; nucleotides outside the gene matches: 4. CDR3 in DNA: TGTGCCAGCAGCTTAACAGGGGCCTCCTCTGGAAACACCATATATTTT. Amino acids: CASSLTGASSGNTIYF. Full variable domain (missing parts from reference TRBV7-2 and TRBJ1-3): GAGVSQSPSNKVTEKGKDVELRCDPISGHTALYWYRQSLGQGLEFLIYFQGNSAPDKSGLPSDRFSAERTGGSVSTLTIQRTQQEDSAVYLCASSLTGASSGNTIYFGEGSWLTVV.

In this sample, this clone turned up once. The gene calls are TRBV5-1 and TRBJ1-2, with D unclear. V lost 4 bases, J lost 4 bases, and 14 bases lay in between. The CDR3 has 14 amino acids. The germline V gene encodes CDR1 SGHRS and CDR2 YFSETQ. The CDR3 nucleotides are TGCGCCAGCAGCCCGGCGGATACGAGCTATGGCTACACCTTC. Amino acid sequence: CASSPADTSYGYTF. The whole variable domain, remainder taken from reference TRBV5-1 and TRBJ1-2, is KAGVTQTPRYLIKTRGQQVTLSCSPISGHRSVSWYQQTPGQGLQFLFEYFSETQRNKGNFPGRFSGRQFSNSRSEMNVSTLELGDSALYLCASSPADTSYGYTFGSGTRLTVV.

This chain joins TRBV5-4 and TRBJ1-2; D is undetermined. This CDR3 region has 14 residues. CDR1 is SGHNT and CDR2 is YYREEE in the germline V gene (reference sequence). The germline V and J ends were trimmed by 2 bases and 4 bases, with 12 bases remaining between them. This CDR3 reads CASSFDRRTYGYTF. CDR3 nucleotides: TGTGCCAGCAGCTTCGATCGCAGAACCTATGGCTACACCTTC. Filled out from reference TRBV5-4 and TRBJ1-2, the complete variable domain reads ETGVTQSPTHLIKTRGQQVTLRCSSQSGHNTVSWYQQALGQGPQFIFQYYREEENGRGNFPPRFSGLQFPNYSSELNVNALELDDSALYLCASSFDRRTYGYTFGSGTRLTVV.

This clone was seen just once. This chain uses TRBV5-1 with TRBJ1-2; TRBD1 agrees at 7 bases. Germline V lookup: CDR1 SGHRS, CDR2 YFSETQ. The CDR3 loop spans 17 amino acids. Trimming cost V 4 bases and J 4 bases; bases outside gene matches: 16. In DNA, the CDR3 is TGCGCCAGCAGCCCTAGTCAGGGGCGAAGGGGGCCCTATGGCTACACCTTC. Protein sequence: CASSPSQGRRGPYGYTF.

This clone was recorded only once. J is TRBJ2-5 and V is TRBV2; no definite D call. There are 13 residues in the CDR3. V was clipped by 3 bases and J by 1 base, with 6 bases between them. CDR1 is SNHLY and CDR2 is FYNNEI in the germline V gene. This chain's CDR3 is CASSDRFQETQYF. DNA of the CDR3: TGTGCCAGCAGTGACAGGTTCCAAGAGACCCAGTACTTC.

V is TRBV5-1 and J is TRBJ2-1; D is undetermined. The germline CDR1 and CDR2 sequences are SGHRS and YFSETQ. The V and J ends lost 0 bases and 0 bases respectively, with 4 bases between them. This CDR3 contains 14 residues. This chain's CDR3 is CASSLESSYNEQFF. The CDR3 coding sequence is TGCGCCAGCAGCTTGGAAAGCTCCTACAATGAGCAGTTCTTC.

This clone has just one count. This chain uses TRBV5-4 with TRBJ1-3; D is uncertain. There are 13 residues in the CDR3. Germline CDR1 reads SGHNT; CDR2 reads YYREEE (reference sequence). Between the trimmed V and J ends, which lost 5 bases and 3 bases, there was a span of 9 bases. The CDR3 DNA sequence: TGTGCCAGCAGTGTAGGGAATGGAAACACCATATATTTT. This gives the protein CASSVGNGNTIYF.

In DNA form, the CDR3 reads TGTGCCTGGAGTGCCGGAGAGACCCAGTACTTC. The encoded protein is CAWSAGETQYF. The V gene is TRBV30, the J gene TRBJ2-5, with D uncertain. CDR1 GTSNPN and CDR2 SVGIG come from the germline V gene (reference sequence). V lost 1 base and J 4 bases, leaving 4 bases between the germline ends. This CDR3 is 11 amino acids long.

This chain connects TRBV5-6 to TRBJ2-7; the D is unclear. CDR3 length: 14 amino acids. The V end was cut by 3 bases, the J end by 0 bases, with 10 bases between. Germline V CDR1 and CDR2: SGHDT, YYEEEE. This CDR3 reads CASSSRRFSYEQYF. The CDR3 region has the DNA TGTGCCAGCAGCTCGAGACGGTTCTCCTACGAGCAGTACTTC.

The rearrangement joins TRBV6-6 to TRBJ2-6; D is unresolved. The CDR3 has 14 amino acids. CDR1 and CDR2 (germline): MNHNY, SVGAGI (reference sequence). Deletions cut 7 bases from V and 0 bases from J, with 7 bases between. DNA for the CDR3: TGTGCCAGCACCTACACCTCTGGGGCCAACGTCCTGACTTTC. Translation gives CASTYTSGANVLTF.

This chain connects TRBV30 to TRBJ1-2; D is undetermined. The V end was cut by 1 base, the J end by 6 bases, with 15 bases between. The CDR3 has 14 residues. Looked up from germline, CDR1 is GTSNPN and CDR2 is SVGIG (reference sequence). This CDR3 is CAWSDIRGPDGYTF. The CDR3 DNA follows: TGTGCCTGGAGTGACATCCGTGGTCCGGATGGCTACACCTTC.

J is TRBJ1-2 and V is TRBV10-3; no reliable D call. The V gene's germline CDR1 is ENHRY and CDR2 SYGVKD. The CDR3 loop spans 12 amino acids. Trimming took 6 bases from V and 8 from J, leaving 13 bases between them. CDR3 DNA sequence: TGTGCCATCAGACGGGAGCCTGGGGGCTACACCTTC. Its translation: CAIRREPGGYTF.

The rearrangement links TRBV29-1 to TRBJ1-2; 8 nucleotides line up with TRBD1. The CDR3 has 11 amino acids. The germline V gene has CDR1 SQVTM and CDR2 ANQGSEA. The V segment lost 6 bases and the J segment 6 bases; nucleotides outside the gene matches: 3. The CDR3 nucleotides are TGCAGCGTACAGGGGGTGGATGGCTACACCTTC. This sequence encodes CSVQGVDGYTF.

This clone was detected a few times. The J gene is TRBJ1-6, the V gene TRBV7-9; 9 bases match TRBD1. The CDR3 runs to 16 residues. J lost 9 bases, V lost 4 bases, and 10 bases had no gene match. CDR1 and CDR2 (germline): SEHNR, FQNEAQ (reference sequence). DNA for the CDR3: TGTGCCAGCAGCTCCTCTACAGGGGGCGTGGGTTCACCCCTCCACTTT. Protein sequence: CASSSSTGGVGSPLHF.

Comments on this clone: This likely came from a read error, as a far larger clone is one base away. The chain uses TRBV28 and TRBJ2-7, with unresolved D. Trimming pared 3 bases from V and 2 bases from J, leaving 5 bases between. Per the germline V gene, CDR1 is MDHEN and CDR2 is SYDVKM. This CDR3 is built from 12 residues. CDR3 nucleotide sequence: TGTGCCAGCAGTTTGGCCCCCTACGAGCAGTACTTC. Residues: CASSLAPYEQYF. The complete variable domain, with remaining parts taken from reference TRBV28 and TRBJ2-7, reads DVKVTQSSRYLVKRTGEKVFLECVQDMDHENMFWYRQDPGLGLRLIYFSYDVKMKEKGDIPEGYSVSREKKERFSLILESASTNQTSMYLCASSLAPYEQYFGPGTRLTVT.

The chain employs TRBV28 and TRBJ2-7; D gene unclear. V was clipped by 5 bases and J by 7 bases, with 12 bases between them. This CDR3 has 12 amino acids. Germline loops: CDR1 MDHEN, CDR2 SYDVKM. CDR3 DNA sequence: TGTGCCAGCAGTCCTATCGAGGCGGAGCAGTACTTC. The encoded protein is CASSPIEAEQYF.

The V and J genes are TRBV11-2 and TRBJ1-5, with D possibly being TRBD1 (5 bases). Trimming left V 6 bases short and J 1 base short, with 10 bases between. The CDR3 has 14 residues. Germline CDR1 SGHAT, CDR2 FQNNGV. This CDR3 is CASSLGLSNQPQHF. For the CDR3, the DNA is TGTGCCAGCAGTCTGGGGCTCAGCAATCAGCCCCAGCATTTT.

This clone was seen once. The chain joins TRBV28 to TRBJ1-5, with 9 bases lining up with TRBD1. The germline CDR1 and CDR2 sequences are MDHEN and SYDVKM. After removal of 5 bases from V and 5 bases from J, the junction contained 10 bases not matched to a gene. This CDR3 comprises 16 residues. The DNA for the CDR3 is TGTGCCAGCAGTACCATGGGACAGGGAAGGGATCAGCCCCAGCATTTT. Translated: CASSTMGQGRDQPQHF. The variable domain in full, with the rest retrieved from reference TRBV28 and TRBJ1-5, is DVKVTQSSRYLVKRTGEKVFLECVQDMDHENMFWYRQDPGLGLRLIYFSYDVKMKEKGDIPEGYSVSREKKERFSLILESASTNQTSMYLCASSTMGQGRDQPQHFGDGTRLSIL.